The present T cell receptor beta chain was sequenced within a study of T cell changes during pregnancy in multiple sclerosis (dated by TCRdb to between 2017 and 2020). Regarding the complete study: Changes in the T cell repertoire over the course of pregnancy were examined in this study in women with multiple sclerosis.

To prepare the library, the immunoSEQ multiplex PCR assay was applied. TCRdb carries this immuneACCESS record with in-frame sequences only. Its versions omit some clonotypes, under half of them owing to an unresolved V gene in the studies checked, with the rest unexplained. The sample contains more than 95,000 clones, about 93% of them found a single time. The ten largest clones capture 0.99% of the sample. A note on this clone: The specificity of this receptor is unknown. No base quality information exists; no much larger clone differs at one position.

The germline ends are 11 bases apart after V is trimmed by 1 base and J by 7 bases. The CDR3 numbers 14 residues from cysteine through phenylalanine. Left in the record is the CDR3 DNA by itself, 42 bases read in frame from the first base. CDR1 and CDR2, looked up from the germline V gene, are MNHNS and SASEGT. The sample in question was peripheral blood, obtained after pregnancy. The TCR comes from a female donor with multiple sclerosis, enrolled in a pregnancy study. Recombination joined TRBV6-1 with TRBJ1-5, with TRBD1 tentatively as D gene (5 bases match). In nucleotides, the sequence is TGTGCCAGCAGTGAAGAGCAGGGATGGCAGCCCCAGCATTTT. Translated, this gives CASSEEQGWQPQHF.